Listed below are T cell receptor beta chains from one sample, sequenced in a study of blood T cells in healthy people across ages. Via MiXCR, TCRdb re-called the 5' RACE reads, giving one row per CDR3 protein. The sample yields 1.5 million to 2 million distinct CDR3 sequences, about 35% seen once. The source material was blood. These receptors were taken from a woman in her 30s in good health. The CDR3 runs from the conserved cysteine through the conserved F or W. Where a row states a size, it is once, few, many or the class of an expanded clone; other rows omit it.

abundance | v_gene | CDR3aa
NA | TRBV12-3/TRBV12-4 | CASRLDRGESEKLFF
few | TRBV6-6 | CASSPGRYQPQHF
few | TRBV4-1 | CASSQVPRGGGGISYEQYF
NA | TRBV7-2 | CASSRAGQGAGANVLTF
few | TRBV27 | CASSSKTERDTQYF
NA | TRBV7-9 | CASSLAGSTVNEQFF
many | TRBV20-1 | CSARDVRSSNEQFF
NA | TRBV27 | CASSLKGYSHEQYF
many | TRBV28 | CASSLNRDTSNQPQHF
NA | TRBV14 | CASSRPSRRPGNQPQHF
few | TRBV6-6 | CASYSGTGTFMNTEAFF
NA | TRBV19 | CASSPRDRGGAGANVLTF
few | TRBV29-1 | CSAGPVLGQYF
many | TRBV29-1 | CSVNGHGQGETQYF
few | TRBV4-2 | CASSQRHDTNQPQHF
NA | TRBV4-1 | CTSSQTTGAGSEKLFF
NA | TRBV9 | CASSYRESADTQYF
NA | TRBV5-1 | CASSLTGTGKYTEAFF
NA | TRBV7-2 | CASKQLMNTEAFF
NA | TRBV3-1 | CASSHVLAGGETQYF
NA | TRBV6-5 | CASGDLAGGLDEQFF
few | TRBV10-3 | CAIQEWGTGEGGYTF
NA | TRBV6-5 | CASNRAGEAFF
NA | TRBV25-1 | CASRGVKAFF
many | TRBV7-9 | CASSLARLAATYTQYF
few | TRBV9 | CASSAVWYNEQFF
few | TRBV25-1 | CASSEPGRYGYTF
NA | TRBV3-1 | CASSQDLIQTQYF
many | TRBV20-1 | CSAVLTGDYGYTF
NA | TRBV30 | CAWRGRRVSYNERFF